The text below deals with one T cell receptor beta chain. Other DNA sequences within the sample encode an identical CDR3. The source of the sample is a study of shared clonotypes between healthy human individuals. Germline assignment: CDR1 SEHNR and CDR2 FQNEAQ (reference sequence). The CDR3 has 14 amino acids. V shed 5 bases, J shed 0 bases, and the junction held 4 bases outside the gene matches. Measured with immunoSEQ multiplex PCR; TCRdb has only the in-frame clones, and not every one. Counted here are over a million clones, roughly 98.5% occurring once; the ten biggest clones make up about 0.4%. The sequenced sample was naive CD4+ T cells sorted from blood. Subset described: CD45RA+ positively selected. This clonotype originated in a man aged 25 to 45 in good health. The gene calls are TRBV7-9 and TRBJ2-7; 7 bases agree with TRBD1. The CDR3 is CASSPRTGSYEQYF. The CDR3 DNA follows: TGTGCCAGCAGCCCTAGGACAGGCTCCTACGAGCAGTACTTC.